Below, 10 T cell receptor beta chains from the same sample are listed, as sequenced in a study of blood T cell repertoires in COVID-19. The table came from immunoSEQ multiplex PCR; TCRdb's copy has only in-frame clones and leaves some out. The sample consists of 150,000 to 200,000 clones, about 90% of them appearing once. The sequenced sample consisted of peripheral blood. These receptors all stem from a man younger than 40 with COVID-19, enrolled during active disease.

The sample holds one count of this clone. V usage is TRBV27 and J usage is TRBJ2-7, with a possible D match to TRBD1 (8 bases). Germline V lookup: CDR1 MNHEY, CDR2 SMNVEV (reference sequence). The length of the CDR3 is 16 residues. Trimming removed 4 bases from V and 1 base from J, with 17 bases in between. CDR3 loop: CASSSPDREGSYEQYF. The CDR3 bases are TGTGCCAGCAGTTCCCCGGACAGGGAGGGGTCCTACGAGCAGTACTTC.

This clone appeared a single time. CDR3 coding DNA: TGTGCCAGCAGCTTATGGACAGGGGGGTACGAGCAGTACTTC. Amino acid sequence: CASSLWTGGYEQYF. The chain joins TRBV7-9 to TRBJ2-7; 10 bases fit TRBD1. The CDR3 contains 14 residues. V shed 2 bases, J shed 4 bases, and the junction held 2 bases outside the gene matches. CDR1 and CDR2 (germline): SEHNR, FQNEAQ (reference sequence). The full variable domain, its missing parts supplied by reference TRBV7-9 and TRBJ2-7, is DTGVSQNPRHKITKRGQNVTFRCDPISEHNRLYWYRQTLGQGPEFLTYFQNEAQLEKSRLLSDRFSAERPKGSFSTLEIQRTEQGDSAMYLCASSLWTGGYEQYFGPGTRLTVT.

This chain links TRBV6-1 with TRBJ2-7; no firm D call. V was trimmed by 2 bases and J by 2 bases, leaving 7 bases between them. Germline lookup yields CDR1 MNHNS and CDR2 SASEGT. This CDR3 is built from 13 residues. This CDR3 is CASSEQVTYEQYF. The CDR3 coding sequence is TGTGCCAGCAGTGAACAGGTTACCTACGAGCAGTACTTC.

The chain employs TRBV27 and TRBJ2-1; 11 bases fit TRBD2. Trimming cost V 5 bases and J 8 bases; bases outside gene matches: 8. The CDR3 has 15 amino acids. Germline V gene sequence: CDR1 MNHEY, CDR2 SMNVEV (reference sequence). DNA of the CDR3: TGTGCCAGCAGTCCTATGCTAGCGGGAGGCCATGAGCAGTTCTTC. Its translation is CASSPMLAGGHEQFF.

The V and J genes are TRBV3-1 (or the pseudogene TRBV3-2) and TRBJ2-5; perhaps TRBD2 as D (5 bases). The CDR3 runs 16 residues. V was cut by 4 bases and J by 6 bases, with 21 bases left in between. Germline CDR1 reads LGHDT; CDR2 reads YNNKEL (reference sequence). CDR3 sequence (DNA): TGTGCCAGCAGCCCAAAGCCCGGACTCCCGGTGAAGACCCAGTACTTC. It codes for CASSPKPGLPVKTQYF.

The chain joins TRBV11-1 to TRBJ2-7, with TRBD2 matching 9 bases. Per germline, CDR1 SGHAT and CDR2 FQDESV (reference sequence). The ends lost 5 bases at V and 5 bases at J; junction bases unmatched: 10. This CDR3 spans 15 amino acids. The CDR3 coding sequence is TGTGCCAGCAGCCCGGAAGCGGGAGGTGTGCACGAGCAGTACTTC. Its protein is CASSPEAGGVHEQYF.

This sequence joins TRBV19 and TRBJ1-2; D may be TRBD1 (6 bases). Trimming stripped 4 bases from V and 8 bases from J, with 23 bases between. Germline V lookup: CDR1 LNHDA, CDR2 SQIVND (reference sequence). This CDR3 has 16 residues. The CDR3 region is CASSTPRWGRGSGYTF. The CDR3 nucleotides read TGTGCCAGTAGTACTCCTCGGTGGGGGCGCGGGAGCGGCTACACCTTC.

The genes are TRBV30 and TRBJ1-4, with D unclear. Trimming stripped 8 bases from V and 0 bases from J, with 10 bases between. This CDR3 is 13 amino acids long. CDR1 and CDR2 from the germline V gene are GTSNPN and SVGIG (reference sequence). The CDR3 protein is CAVRSPTNEKLFF. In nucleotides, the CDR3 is TGTGCCGTCCGGTCCCCAACTAATGAAAAACTGTTTTTT.

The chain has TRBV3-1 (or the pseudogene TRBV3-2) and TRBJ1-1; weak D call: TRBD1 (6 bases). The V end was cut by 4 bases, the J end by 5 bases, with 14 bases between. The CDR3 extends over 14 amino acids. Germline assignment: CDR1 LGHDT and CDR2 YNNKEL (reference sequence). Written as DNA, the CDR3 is TGTGCCAGCAGCCCGCGGGGGCTTGGGACTGAAGCTTTCTTT. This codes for CASSPRGLGTEAFF.

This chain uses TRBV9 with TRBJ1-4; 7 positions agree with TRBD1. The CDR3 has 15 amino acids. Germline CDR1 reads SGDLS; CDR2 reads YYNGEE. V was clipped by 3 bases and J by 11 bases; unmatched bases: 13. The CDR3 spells CASSAGDRAEKKLFF. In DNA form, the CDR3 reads TGTGCCAGCAGCGCCGGAGACAGGGCGGAAAAGAAACTGTTTTTT.